One and the same sample provided the 32 T cell receptor beta chains below, sequenced in a study of cytomegalovirus exposure and HLA in healthy donors. PCR used 60 Vbeta primers and 13 Jbeta primers. Using immunoSEQ multiplex PCR, the repertoire was profiled, and TCRdb retains in-frame clones only, with some absent. Of about 140,000 clones listed, roughly 79% are singletons. Sequenced sample: PBMCs. These receptors came from a man aged 25-40 years in good health and CMV-seropositive.

This chain connects TRBV19 to TRBJ1-2, with 7 nucleotides matching TRBD1. The CDR3 runs to 14 residues. Per germline, CDR1 LNHDA and CDR2 SQIVND (reference sequence). The trim removed 5 bases at V and 2 bases at J, leaving 5 bases unmatched. CDR3 loop: CASSAGTDNYGYTF. The CDR3 DNA sequence: TGTGCCAGTAGTGCCGGGACAGACAACTATGGCTACACCTTC.

The J gene is TRBJ2-7, the V gene TRBV5-1; 13 bases are a match to TRBD2. CDR1 and CDR2 (germline): SGHRS, YFSETQ. J was trimmed by 4 bases and V by 4 bases; bases with no gene match: 8. The CDR3 length is 16 residues. CDR3 in DNA: TGCGCCAGCAGCCCGCCGGGACTAGCGGGGACGTACGAGCAGTACTTC. Its protein is CASSPPGLAGTYEQYF.

The genes are TRBV28 and TRBJ2-7; D is possibly TRBD1 (5 bases). CDR1 is MDHEN, CDR2 SYDVKM, per germline. Trimming cost V 6 bases and J 9 bases, with 15 bases left between them. The CDR3 extends over 12 amino acids. The CDR3 sequence is CASSSGHQVQYF. CDR3 DNA sequence: TGTGCCAGCAGCTCCGGACACCAAGTGCAGTACTTC.

This clone turned up a few times. The chain combines TRBV27 with TRBJ2-3; perhaps TRBD2 as D (5 bases). Germline assignment: CDR1 MNHEY and CDR2 SMNVEV (reference sequence). V was trimmed by 3 bases and J by 3 bases, leaving 13 bases between them. This CDR3 comprises 15 residues. The CDR3: CASSFYGKGTDTQYF. CDR3 nucleotide sequence: TGTGCCAGCAGTTTTTACGGGAAGGGTACAGATACGCAGTATTTT.

J is TRBJ2-3 and V is TRBV30, with 8 bases that match TRBD2. V lost 7 bases and J lost 6; bases outside the gene matches: 9. The CDR3 consists of 13 residues. From germline, CDR1 is GTSNPN and CDR2 SVGIG (reference sequence). The DNA of the CDR3 is TGTGCCTCCTCCGGGGGGGTGGTTGATACGCAGTATTTT. The encoded protein is CASSGGVVDTQYF.

The chain is built from TRBV9 and TRBJ2-1, with D perhaps matching TRBD2 (6 bases). Between the trimmed V and J ends, which lost 0 bases and 2 bases, there was a span of 9 bases. Germline assignment: CDR1 SGDLS and CDR2 YYNGEE. The CDR3 extends over 15 amino acids. The CDR3 DNA reads TGTGCCAGCAGCGTAGGAGCGGGCACCTACAATGAGCAGTTCTTC. Amino acid sequence: CASSVGAGTYNEQFF.

This chain joins TRBV19 and TRBJ2-7; TRBD2 matches 7 bases. The V gene's germline CDR1 is LNHDA and CDR2 SQIVND (reference sequence). CDR3 length equals 15 residues. V was clipped by 5 bases and J by 0 bases; unmatched bases: 7. This CDR3 is CASSRSGGGSYEQYF. The CDR3, as DNA: TGTGCCAGTAGTCGCTCCGGCGGGGGCTCCTACGAGCAGTACTTC.

This CDR3 is CASSSGQGWTDTQYF. The CDR3 DNA reads as TGTGCCAGCAGCTCCGGACAAGGTTGGACAGATACGCAGTATTTT. The V call is TRBV7-3, the J call TRBJ2-3; TRBD1 is a possible D gene (5 bases). Per germline, CDR1 SGHTA and CDR2 FQGTGA. CDR3 size: 15 residues. The V end lost 4 bases, the J end lost 3 bases, and 14 bases lay between the germline ends.

The chain has TRBV28 and TRBJ2-7; 7 nucleotides agree with TRBD2. Germline V CDR1 and CDR2: MDHEN, SYDVKM. V lost 5 bases, J lost 1 base, and 8 bases stayed unmatched. The length of the CDR3 is 15 residues. This CDR3 reads CASSPGGPPSYEQYF. The CDR3 DNA reads as TGTGCCAGCAGTCCGGGAGGCCCCCCTTCCTACGAGCAGTACTTC.

This clone is a singleton in its sample. The gene calls are TRBV28 and TRBJ2-3; D is perhaps TRBD1 (6 bases). V lost 6 bases and J 0 bases, leaving 10 bases between the germline ends. The CDR3 consists of 14 residues. CDR1 is MDHEN, CDR2 SYDVKM, per germline. CDR3 coding DNA: TGTGCCAGCAGACCTGGACAGAGCACAGATACGCAGTATTTT. It codes for CASRPGQSTDTQYF.

As to this clone: An end of the junction differs from the germline gene, which may be a read error. The chain uses TRBV9 and TRBJ1-1, with D uncertain. Germline assignment: CDR1 SGDLS and CDR2 YYNGEE. The CDR3 has 15 residues. The CDR3 DNA follows: TGTGCCAGCAGCCCACACAGCACAATGAACGCTGAAGCTTTCTTT. Translated, it gives CASSPHSTMNAEAFF.

The chain employs TRBV4-1 and TRBJ2-7, with 12 bases lining up with TRBD2. CDR3 size: 16 residues. With 4 bases clipped from V and 0 bases from J, the junction kept 4 bases outside the gene matches. The germline CDR1 and CDR2 sequences are MGHRA and YSYEKL. For the CDR3, the DNA is TGCGCCAGCAGCCCTCCGGGACTAGCGGGCTCCTACGAGCAGTACTTC. Encoded protein: CASSPPGLAGSYEQYF.

The gene calls are TRBV19 and TRBJ2-7; TRBD1 aligns across 9 bases. With 5 bases clipped from V and 1 base from J, the junction kept 6 bases outside the gene matches. The CDR3 runs 15 residues. Germline lookup yields CDR1 LNHDA and CDR2 SQIVND (reference sequence). CDR3 DNA: TGTGCCAGTAGTCTGGACAGGGGACTATCCTACGAGCAGTACTTC. It specifies CASSLDRGLSYEQYF.

The chain has TRBV6-5 and TRBJ2-1; 9 bases agree with TRBD2. The germline V gene encodes CDR1 MNHEY and CDR2 SVGAGI. V lost 0 bases to trimming and J lost 5 bases; unmatched junction nucleotides: 2. This CDR3 has 15 residues. The CDR3 here is CASSYSTSGHNEQFF. CDR3 coding DNA: TGTGCCAGCAGTTACTCGACTAGCGGCCACAATGAGCAGTTCTTC.

This clone was detected ten times or more. The CDR3 nucleotides read TGTGCCAGCAGTCCCCTTTCCTACGAGCAGTACTTC. It encodes CASSPLSYEQYF. The chain combines TRBV6-6 with TRBJ2-7; D remains unclear. The V gene's germline CDR1 is MNHNY and CDR2 SVGAGI (reference sequence). The CDR3 is 12 residues long. Trimming took off 5 bases at V and 1 base at J, with 6 bases between the two ends.

In DNA form, the CDR3 reads TGTGCCAGCAGTGGGCAGGGGGCGTATAACACCGGGGAGCTGTTTTTT. Its translation is CASSGQGAYNTGELFF. The chain carries TRBV2 and TRBJ2-2, with TRBD1 matching 8 bases. The CDR3 contains 16 residues. Germline CDR1 and CDR2: SNHLY and FYNNEI. With V trimmed by 4 bases and J by 2 bases, 6 bases remained unmatched.

The J gene is TRBJ2-4, the V gene TRBV6-1, with TRBD1 as a possible D gene (6 bases). The CDR3 is made up of 14 amino acids. Trimming cost V 3 bases and J 9 bases, with 15 bases left between them. Germline loops: CDR1 MNHNS, CDR2 SASEGT. This chain's CDR3 is CASSDLTGRVIQYF. CDR3 DNA: TGTGCCAGCAGTGATTTGACAGGTCGGGTCATTCAGTACTTC.

Concerning this clone itself: The sample has other DNA sequences that encode this CDR3 too. The rearrangement links TRBV19 to TRBJ1-1; D is undetermined. The V end lost 5 bases, the J end lost 2 bases, and 9 bases lay between the germline ends. Germline assignment: CDR1 LNHDA and CDR2 SQIVND (reference sequence). The CDR3 runs 13 residues. The CDR3 region has the DNA TGTGCCAGTAGTCCAACGGTAAACACTGAAGCTTTCTTT. Translating gives CASSPTVNTEAFF.

The rearrangement links TRBV5-8 to TRBJ2-5; 8 positions agree with TRBD1. This CDR3 region has 15 residues. Germline V gives CDR1 SGHTS, CDR2 YDEGEE. With 4 bases clipped from V and 0 bases from J, the junction kept 5 bases outside the gene matches. Here the CDR3 reads CASSTGQAYQETQYF. CDR3 DNA sequence: TGTGCCAGCAGCACGGGACAGGCTTACCAAGAGACCCAGTACTTC.

The chain carries TRBV10-3 and TRBJ1-1; possibly TRBD1 for D (6 bases). V lost 2 bases and J lost 1, with 11 bases in between. The CDR3 runs to 15 residues. CDR1 and CDR2 (germline): ENHRY, SYGVKD. The CDR3 region is CAISELGAENTEAFF. The DNA of the CDR3 is TGTGCCATCAGTGAGCTGGGGGCAGAGAACACTGAAGCTTTCTTT.

The rearrangement joins TRBV7-9 to TRBJ2-7; 7 bases agree with TRBD2. Trimming at V came to 0 bases and at J to 0 bases, leaving 11 bases not matched to a gene. CDR1 and CDR2 from the germline V gene are SEHNR and FQNEAQ (reference sequence). The CDR3 runs 18 residues. CDR3 residues: CASSLARVGGEGSYEQYF. In DNA form, the CDR3 reads TGTGCCAGCAGCTTAGCGCGGGTTGGGGGGGAGGGCTCCTACGAGCAGTACTTC.

This clone came up once. This chain links TRBV27 with TRBJ2-7, with TRBD2 identical over 8 bases. The CDR3 is made up of 16 amino acids. Germline V gene sequence: CDR1 MNHEY, CDR2 SMNVEV (reference sequence). The J segment lost 4 bases and the V segment lost 5 bases, leaving 13 bases of the junction unmatched. The CDR3, as DNA: TGTGCCAGCAGTCTGCAGCAGGTAGCGGGGAAGTACGAGCAGTACTTC. This gives the protein CASSLQQVAGKYEQYF.

This clone was found once. The CDR3 DNA is TGTGCCAGCAGTGCTGGACAGGGGGCAATAGAGACCCAGTACTTC. Its translation is CASSAGQGAIETQYF. The chain links TRBV25-1 to TRBJ2-5; 11 nucleotides line up with TRBD1. From germline, CDR1 is MGHDK and CDR2 SYGVNS. V dropped 4 bases and J dropped 4; count of bases not matched to a gene: 5. The CDR3 extends over 15 amino acids.

This rearrangement joins TRBV27 to TRBJ1-6, with TRBD1 matching 7 bases. The CDR3 loop spans 14 amino acids. Germline CDR1 MNHEY, CDR2 SMNVEV (reference sequence). The ends lost 7 bases at V and 6 bases at J; junction bases unmatched: 6. CDR3 amino acids: CASTPGQANSPLHF. Written as DNA, the CDR3 is TGTGCCAGCACCCCCGGACAGGCTAATTCACCCCTCCACTTT.

This chain links TRBV14 with TRBJ2-3; a possible D gene is TRBD1 (5 bases). Germline V gene lookup returns CDR1 SGHDN and CDR2 FVKESK. CDR3 length equals 14 residues. The germline V and J ends were trimmed by 4 bases and 6 bases, with 14 bases remaining between them. CDR3 DNA: TGTGCCAGCAGCCCCAGGGCCCGGCGGGATACGCAGTATTTT. Translation gives CASSPRARRDTQYF. The whole variable domain, filled in from reference TRBV14 and TRBJ2-3, reads EAGVTQFPSHSVIEKGQTVTLRCDPISGHDNLYWYRRVMGKEIKFLLHFVKESKQDESGMPNNRFLAERTGGTYSTLKVQPAELEDSGVYFCASSPRARRDTQYFGPGTRLTVL.

The chain combines TRBV19 with TRBJ2-1, with TRBD2 matching 7 bases. Germline loops: CDR1 LNHDA, CDR2 SQIVND (reference sequence). The junction had 3 bases not matched to a gene; V was cut back by 4 bases and J by 0 bases. The CDR3 is 15 residues long. The CDR3 sequence: CASSRTGGSYNEQFF. As DNA, the CDR3 is TGTGCCAGTAGTAGAACGGGAGGCTCCTACAATGAGCAGTTCTTC.

This clone was observed a single time. This sequence joins TRBV10-2 and TRBJ1-5; maybe TRBD1 (6 bases). The length of the CDR3 is 16 residues. CDR1 and CDR2 from the germline V gene are WSHSY and SAAADI. Trimming took off 5 bases at V and 1 base at J, with 15 bases between the two ends. CDR3 sequence reads: CASSTRSGESNQPQHF. The CDR3 DNA reads as TGCGCCAGCAGTACCCGTTCAGGGGAGAGCAATCAGCCCCAGCATTTT.

V gene TRBV6-6 combines with J gene TRBJ1-5, with 7 positions matching TRBD1. The CDR3 is made up of 15 amino acids. J was trimmed by 2 bases and V by 5 bases; bases with no gene match: 6. Germline-derived CDR1 and CDR2 are MNHNY and SVGAGI (reference sequence). The CDR3 DNA follows: TGTGCCAGCAGTCCACAGGGGCAAGGCAATCAGCCCCAGCATTTT. It yields the protein CASSPQGQGNQPQHF.

This sequence joins TRBV2 and TRBJ1-2; weak D call: TRBD1 (6 bases). V shed 6 bases and J shed 5 bases, with 19 bases lying between them. CDR1 and CDR2 (germline): SNHLY, FYNNEI. This CDR3 spans 15 amino acids. This CDR3 is CASRSEGGGLYGYTF. The CDR3 region has the DNA TGTGCCAGCAGATCCGAGGGGGGGGGACTATATGGCTACACCTTC.

This chain uses TRBV7-9 with TRBJ1-4; TRBD1 might be the D (5 bases). Germline V gene sequence: CDR1 SEHNR, CDR2 FQNEAQ (reference sequence). The CDR3 is 12 residues long. V lost 6 bases and J lost 5, with 7 bases in between. This chain's CDR3 is CASSRQNEKLFF. DNA for the CDR3: TGTGCCAGCAGTCGACAGAATGAAAAACTGTTTTTT.

The chain employs TRBV27 and TRBJ2-7, with 7 bases lining up with TRBD1. V was clipped by 2 bases and J by 0 bases; unmatched bases: 4. From germline, CDR1 is MNHEY and CDR2 SMNVEV (reference sequence). This CDR3 contains 15 residues. The CDR3 protein is CASSLKGASSYEQYF. The CDR3 nucleotides read TGTGCCAGCAGTTTAAAGGGGGCGTCCTCCTACGAGCAGTACTTC.

The chain carries TRBV15 and TRBJ2-1, with 9 bases matching TRBD2. Trimming at V came to 0 bases and at J to 8 bases, leaving 11 bases not matched to a gene. The CDR3 loop spans 17 amino acids. Germline CDR1 LNHNV, CDR2 YYDKDF (reference sequence). CDR3 residues: CATSRDRVAGARDEQFF. The CDR3 DNA reads TGTGCCACCAGCAGAGATCGGGTAGCGGGAGCTAGGGATGAGCAGTTCTTC.